The clone carrying this T cell receptor (beta chain) was counted at least ten times. The related graft donor's blood sample was taken on the day of bone marrow donation. These data come from a study of T cells after posttransplantation cyclophosphamide. Some clones are missing from TCRdb's copy, which holds only in-frame ones; the method was immunoSEQ multiplex PCR. The sample holds 30,000 to 40,000 clones, and no clone turns up only once. V was cut by 0 bases and J by 6 bases, with 15 bases left in between. CDR3 length equals 16 residues. Germline loops: CDR1 LNHDA, CDR2 SQIVND (reference sequence). The receptor was isolated from a man aged 45-65 years in good health, CMV-negative, and a related stem cell transplant donor. The chain uses TRBV19 and TRBJ1-5, with D possibly being TRBD1 (5 bases). Specimen: PBMCs. CDR3 amino acids: CASSIDGQGIGQPQHF. CDR3 DNA: TGTGCCAGTAGTATAGATGGCCAGGGTATCGGTCAGCCCCAGCATTTT.